The 22 T cell receptor beta chains below come from one sample, sequenced in a study of T-cell reconstitution after alpha-beta-depleted transplantation in children. Preparation of the TCRbeta library used unique molecular identifiers. TCRdb fed the PCR reads into MiXCR, producing one record per CDR3 protein. This repertoire shows approximately 400,000 distinct CDR3 sequences, roughly a tenth found once; its top ten account for 4.5% to 6.5%. The input for sequencing was PBMCs from the stem cell graft donor, taken from the stem cell graft. The receptors come from a human donor who donated a stem cell graft to a child with acute myeloid leukemia.

V and J are TRBV5-1 and TRBJ2-3, with a tentative D call TRBD1 (5 bases). CDR1 and CDR2 (germline): SGHRS, YFSETQ. There are 15 residues in the CDR3. V dropped 5 bases and J dropped 0 bases, with 13 bases sitting between them. The CDR3 is CASSYGQPSTDTQYF. CDR3 coding DNA: TGCGCCAGCAGTTACGGACAACCTAGCACAGATACGCAGTATTTT. The whole variable domain, remainder taken from reference TRBV5-1 and TRBJ2-3, is KAGVTQTPRYLIKTRGQQVTLSCSPISGHRSVSWYQQTPGQGLQFLFEYFSETQRNKGNFPGRFSGRQFSNSRSEMNVSTLELGDSALYLCASSYGQPSTDTQYFGPGTRLTVL.

A word on this clonotype: At one of its ends the junction is not consistent with the germline gene, which may arise from a read error. The chain is built from TRBV7-2 and TRBJ2-5; TRBD1 matches 9 bases. CDR3 size: 13 residues. The germline CDR1 and CDR2 sequences are SGHTA and FQGNSA. The CDR3 sequence is CASHRGPQETHYF. The CDR3 DNA sequence: TGTGCCAGCCACAGGGGGCCCCAAGAGACCCATTACTTC.

At least ten counts were recorded for this clonotype. The chain uses TRBV5-1 and TRBJ2-2; 9 nucleotides align to TRBD2. The junction had 8 bases not matched to a gene; V was cut back by 4 bases and J by 4 bases. Germline loops: CDR1 SGHRS, CDR2 YFSETQ. The CDR3 is made up of 16 amino acids. CDR3 DNA sequence: TGCGCCAGCAGCCCCGCGGGGGGGCGCCGCACCGGGGAGCTGTTTTTT. Translating it yields CASSPAGGRRTGELFF.

This chain joins TRBV20-1 and TRBJ2-3; tentatively, D is TRBD2 (5 bases). Trimming removed 3 bases at V and 6 bases at J, with 13 bases between. This CDR3 is built from 13 residues. In germline, CDR1 is DFQATT, CDR2 SNEGSKA (reference sequence). CDR3 residues: CSASKPPGDTQYF. CDR3 nucleotide sequence: TGCAGTGCTAGTAAGCCCCCGGGGGATACGCAGTATTTT.

The J gene is TRBJ2-7, the V gene TRBV5-1, with 13 bases aligning to TRBD2. The CDR3 is 18 amino acids. Germline V lookup: CDR1 SGHRS, CDR2 YFSETQ. The V and J ends lost 3 bases and 4 bases, in that order; junction bases with no gene match: 13. In nucleotides, the CDR3 is TGCGCCAGCAGCTCAAGACAGGGGTCGGGACTAGCGGGATACGAGCAGTACTTC. Residues: CASSSRQGSGLAGYEQYF.

The chain carries TRBV12-3 or TRBV12-4 and TRBJ2-2; D is undetermined. The CDR3 runs to 16 residues. Trimming removed 1 base from V and 2 bases from J, with 11 bases in between. CDR3 DNA: TGTGCCAGCAGTTTAGTCCCCACCTCTAACACCGGGGAGCTGTTTTTT. It encodes CASSLVPTSNTGELFF.

This chain links TRBV29-1 with TRBJ2-3; D tentatively reads TRBD1 or TRBD2 (5 bases each). Trimming left V 7 bases short and J 5 bases short, with 13 bases between. The CDR3 is made up of 12 amino acids. CDR1 and CDR2 (germline): SQVTM, ANQGSEA. CDR3: CSARDLRDTQYF. The DNA for the CDR3 is TGCAGCGCCCGGGACCTTAGAGATACGCAGTATTTT.

This clonotype turned up a few times. The CDR3 protein is CASSFLGGNTDTQYF. The CDR3 nucleotides are TGTGCCAGCAGTTTTCTGGGGGGAAACACAGATACGCAGTATTTT. V and J are TRBV12-3 or TRBV12-4 and TRBJ2-3, with D perhaps matching TRBD2 (6 bases). CDR3 length: 15 residues. Trimming stripped 3 bases from V and 2 bases from J, with 12 bases between.

This clonotype occurred a few times. This chain links TRBV29-1 with TRBJ2-3; no definite D call. The CDR3 runs to 11 residues. Germline assignment: CDR1 SQVTM and CDR2 ANQGSEA. With 0 bases removed from V and 4 bases from J, the gap between germline ends came to 2 bases. CDR3 loop: CSVEESDTQYF. CDR3 sequence (DNA): TGCAGCGTTGAAGAGTCAGATACGCAGTATTTT.

This sequence joins TRBV4-1 and TRBJ2-5, with 11 bases matching TRBD2. Germline V gene lookup returns CDR1 MGHRA and CDR2 YSYEKL. The CDR3 consists of 17 residues. The V and J ends lost 3 bases and 0 bases, in that order; junction bases with no gene match: 6. The CDR3 loop reads CASSQGLAGGYQETQYF. The CDR3 DNA reads as TGCGCCAGCAGCCAGGGGCTAGCGGGGGGCTACCAAGAGACCCAGTACTTC.

The sample holds many counts of this clonotype. This chain connects TRBV5-1 to TRBJ2-7, with TRBD1 identical over 9 bases. After removal of 0 bases from V and 3 bases from J, the junction contained 7 bases not matched to a gene. The V gene's germline CDR1 is SGHRS and CDR2 YFSETQ. CDR3 size: 16 residues. CDR3 coding DNA: TGCGCCAGCAGCTTGGCTTTACAGGGGGCGAGCTACGAGCAGTACTTC. Translation gives CASSLALQGASYEQYF. Together with reference TRBV5-1 and TRBJ2-7, the CDR3 gives the full variable domain: KAGVTQTPRYLIKTRGQQVTLSCSPISGHRSVSWYQQTPGQGLQFLFEYFSETQRNKGNFPGRFSGRQFSNSRSEMNVSTLELGDSALYLCASSLALQGASYEQYFGPGTRLTVT.

The chain links TRBV20-1 to TRBJ2-3; TRBD2 agrees at 12 bases. The CDR3 contains 18 residues. The J segment lost 0 bases and the V segment lost 2 bases, leaving 9 bases of the junction unmatched. Germline CDR1 is DFQATT and CDR2 is SNEGSKA (reference sequence). The CDR3 loop reads CSARRLAGGLFSTDTQYF. CDR3 sequence (DNA): TGCAGTGCTAGACGGCTAGCGGGGGGGTTGTTCAGCACAGATACGCAGTATTTT.

This clonotype was recorded many times. The gene calls are TRBV7-9 and TRBJ2-5; D unresolved. The V and J ends lost 2 bases and 5 bases respectively, with 3 bases between them. CDR1 and CDR2 from the germline V gene are SEHNR and FQNEAQ (reference sequence). The CDR3 consists of 11 residues. CDR3 DNA sequence: TGTGCCAGCAGCTTATTCGAGACCCAGTACTTC. Its translation is CASSLFETQYF. Combining the CDR3 with reference TRBV7-9 and TRBJ2-5 gives the whole variable domain DTGVSQNPRHKITKRGQNVTFRCDPISEHNRLYWYRQTLGQGPEFLTYFQNEAQLEKSRLLSDRFSAERPKGSFSTLEIQRTEQGDSAMYLCASSLFETQYFGPGTRLLVL.

This chain joins TRBV6-5 and TRBJ2-1, with 9 bases matching TRBD2. The germline gives CDR1 MNHEY, CDR2 SVGAGI. V was clipped by 2 bases and J by 0 bases; unmatched bases: 11. There are 19 residues in the CDR3. In DNA form, the CDR3 reads TGTGCCAGCAGTTACGGGCTAGCGGGGCGGGTGAGCTCCTACAATGAGCAGTTCTTC. Translated: CASSYGLAGRVSSYNEQFF.

Ten or more counts support this clonotype. The chain combines TRBV10-3 with TRBJ1-1; D is undetermined. The CDR3 runs to 14 residues. CDR1 and CDR2 (germline): ENHRY, SYGVKD. Trimming left V 0 bases short and J 0 bases short, with 5 bases between. The DNA for the CDR3 is TGTGCCATCAGTGAGTCCTATTTGAACACTGAAGCTTTCTTT. Residues: CAISESYLNTEAFF.

The gene calls are TRBV2 and TRBJ2-5; D might be TRBD2 (5 bases). This CDR3 is built from 15 residues. Germline V gene data show CDR1 as SNHLY and CDR2 as FYNNEI. The germline V and J ends were trimmed by 5 bases and 2 bases, with 15 bases remaining between them. The CDR3 sequence: CASSWMERPQETQYF. The DNA for the CDR3 is TGTGCCAGCAGTTGGATGGAGCGGCCACAAGAGACCCAGTACTTC.

The genes are TRBV7-3 and TRBJ2-3; TRBD2 agrees at 8 bases. CDR1 SGHTA and CDR2 FQGTGA come from the germline V gene. J lost 5 bases, V lost 5 bases, and 9 bases had no gene match. The CDR3 consists of 15 residues. The CDR3 here is CASSRSGGGQDTQYF. CDR3 nucleotide sequence: TGTGCCAGCAGCAGAAGCGGGGGCGGCCAAGATACGCAGTATTTT. The full variable domain, in which reference TRBV7-3 and TRBJ2-3 provide the parts outside the CDR3, is GAGVSQTPSNKVTEKGKYVELRCDPISGHTALYWYRQSLGQGPEFLIYFQGTGAADDSGLPNDRFFAVRPEGSVSTLKIQRTERGDSAVYLCASSRSGGGQDTQYFGPGTRLTVL.

This rearrangement joins TRBV20-1 to TRBJ2-1; TRBD2 matches 8 bases. This CDR3 spans 15 amino acids. From germline, CDR1 is DFQATT and CDR2 SNEGSKA (reference sequence). The V and J ends lost 4 bases and 7 bases, in that order; junction bases with no gene match: 12. Here the CDR3 DNA reads TGCAGTGCTACCACCGGGAGCGGGGGAGGGAATGAGCAGTTCTTC. Translating it yields CSATTGSGGGNEQFF.

This clonotype has more than one count but fewer than ten. DNA of the CDR3: TGTGCCAGCAGGCTCTTAGGAGGAGGGAACACTGAAGCTTTCTTT. It translates to CASRLLGGGNTEAFF. This chain joins TRBV27 and TRBJ1-1, with no clear D. In germline, CDR1 is MNHEY, CDR2 SMNVEV (reference sequence). The CDR3 has 15 amino acids. V lost 6 bases to trimming and J lost 1 base, with 15 bases between them.

For this clonotype: This could be a read error, since a much larger clone is one nucleotide away. This chain connects TRBV6-2 or TRBV6-3 to TRBJ1-1; no reliable D call. CDR1 and CDR2 from the germline V gene are MNHEY and SVGEGT. V gave up 5 bases and J gave up 5 bases, with 12 bases separating them. CDR3 size: 13 residues. The CDR3 DNA sequence: TGTGCCAGCAGTAACCAACGCCCGACTGAAGCTTTCTTT. This sequence encodes CASSNQRPTEAFF.

This chain connects TRBV10-3 to TRBJ2-7, with 15 bases aligning to TRBD2. Germline V CDR1 and CDR2: ENHRY, SYGVKD. The length of the CDR3 is 14 residues. Losses at the gene ends were 6 bases for V and 6 bases for J; bases not matched to a gene: 3. CDR3 sequence: CAIRPGLAGGEQYF. Written as DNA, the CDR3 is TGTGCCATCAGACCGGGACTAGCGGGAGGCGAGCAGTACTTC.

This clonotype showed up just a few times. CDR3 residues: CASSRQYSEQFF. DNA for the CDR3: TGTGCCAGCAGTCGACAGTACTCTGAGCAGTTCTTC. This chain links TRBV12-3 or TRBV12-4 with TRBJ2-1, with a possible D match to TRBD1 (5 bases). CDR3 size: 12 residues. V was trimmed by 5 bases and J by 9 bases, leaving 11 bases between them.